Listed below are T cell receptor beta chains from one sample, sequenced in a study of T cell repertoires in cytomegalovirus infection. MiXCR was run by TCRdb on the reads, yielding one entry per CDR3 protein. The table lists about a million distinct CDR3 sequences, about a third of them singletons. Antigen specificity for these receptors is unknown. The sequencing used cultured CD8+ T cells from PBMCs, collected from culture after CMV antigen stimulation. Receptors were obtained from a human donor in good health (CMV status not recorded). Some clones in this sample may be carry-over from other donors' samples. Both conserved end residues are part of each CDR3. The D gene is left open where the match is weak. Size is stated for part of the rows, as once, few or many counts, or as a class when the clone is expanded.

CDR3aa: CASALSGTGGFGEAFF
CDR3nt: TGTGCTAGTGCCCTGTCCGGGACAGGGGGCTTTGGTGAAGCTTTCTTT
abundance: few
d_gene: TRBD1
v_gene: TRBV12-5
j_gene: TRBJ1-1

CDR3aa: CASSEAIMNTEAFF
CDR3nt: TGCGCCAGCAGCGAGGCTATCATGAACACTGAAGCTTTCTTT
abundance: few
d_gene: NA
v_gene: TRBV4-1
j_gene: TRBJ1-1

CDR3aa: CASSLQGHGETQYF
CDR3nt: TGTGCCAGCAGCTTGCAGGGACACGGAGAGACCCAGTACTTC
abundance: NA
d_gene: NA
v_gene: TRBV5-4
j_gene: TRBJ2-5

CDR3aa: CASNPGTDYNEQFF
CDR3nt: TGTGCCAGCAATCCCGGGACAGACTACAATGAGCAGTTCTTC
abundance: NA
d_gene: TRBD1
v_gene: TRBV12-3/TRBV12-4
j_gene: TRBJ2-1

CDR3aa: CASKLGEAFF
CDR3nt: TGTGCCAGCAAGTTAGGTGAAGCTTTCTTT
abundance: NA
d_gene: NA
v_gene: TRBV7-9
j_gene: TRBJ1-1

CDR3aa: CASSTRTAYGYTF
CDR3nt: TGTGCCAGTAGTACACGGACGGCCTATGGCTACACCTTC
abundance: NA
d_gene: NA
v_gene: TRBV19
j_gene: TRBJ1-2

CDR3aa: CASTEGGPLRTQYF
CDR3nt: TGTGCCAGCACCGAAGGGGGCCCGTTAAGGACCCAGTACTTC
abundance: few
d_gene: TRBD1
v_gene: TRBV11-2
j_gene: TRBJ2-5

CDR3aa: CASSLKGANTGELFF
CDR3nt: TGTGCCAGCAGCTTGAAGGGGGCGAACACCGGGGAGCTGTTTTTT
abundance: NA
d_gene: NA
v_gene: TRBV7-9
j_gene: TRBJ2-2

CDR3aa: CASMEITGELFF
CDR3nt: TGTGCCAGCATGGAGATCACCGGGGAGCTGTTTTTT
abundance: NA
d_gene: NA
v_gene: TRBV12-3/TRBV12-4
j_gene: TRBJ2-2

CDR3aa: CASGLWGAPEAFF
CDR3nt: TGTGCCAGCGGATTGTGGGGAGCCCCTGAAGCTTTCTTT
abundance: few
d_gene: NA
v_gene: TRBV7-3
j_gene: TRBJ1-1

CDR3aa: CASSEGVPLSSYNEQFF
CDR3nt: TGTGCCAGCAGTGAAGGGGTCCCTTTGAGCTCCTACAATGAGCAGTTCTTC
abundance: many
d_gene: NA
v_gene: TRBV6-1
j_gene: TRBJ2-1

CDR3aa: CASSYSTATLFYGYTF
CDR3nt: TGTGCCAGCAGTTACTCGACAGCGACCCTTTTCTATGGCTACACCTTC
abundance: NA
d_gene: NA
v_gene: TRBV6-5
j_gene: TRBJ1-2

CDR3aa: CASSQDYRGSGELFF
CDR3nt: TGCGCCAGCAGCCAAGATTACAGGGGCTCCGGGGAGCTGTTTTTT
abundance: NA
d_gene: TRBD1
v_gene: TRBV4-3
j_gene: TRBJ2-2

CDR3aa: CASTPPGGTQYF
CDR3nt: TGTGCCAGCACCCCCCCAGGAGGGACCCAGTACTTC
abundance: few
d_gene: NA
v_gene: TRBV27
j_gene: TRBJ2-5

CDR3aa: CASSHNLGTEAFF
CDR3nt: TGTGCCAGCAGTCATAATTTGGGCACTGAAGCTTTCTTT
abundance: many
d_gene: NA
v_gene: TRBV7-6
j_gene: TRBJ1-1

CDR3aa: CASSQDLRGDNEKLFF
CDR3nt: TGCGCCAGCAGCCAAGATCTTAGGGGAGATAATGAAAAACTGTTTTTT
abundance: few
d_gene: NA
v_gene: TRBV4-3
j_gene: TRBJ1-4

CDR3aa: CSARGAEGETQYF
CDR3nt: TGCAGTGCGCGGGGGGCCGAGGGAGAGACCCAGTACTTC
abundance: NA
d_gene: TRBD2
v_gene: TRBV20-1
j_gene: TRBJ2-5

CDR3aa: CASSAERKDTQYF
CDR3nt: TGTGCCAGCAGTGCCGAGAGGAAAGATACGCAGTATTTT
abundance: NA
d_gene: NA
v_gene: TRBV27
j_gene: TRBJ2-3

CDR3aa: CASTPLRAENQPQHF
CDR3nt: TGTGCCAGCACCCCTCTAAGGGCGGAGAATCAGCCCCAGCATTTT
abundance: NA
d_gene: NA
v_gene: TRBV6-6
j_gene: TRBJ1-5

CDR3aa: CASSWGTGDWGTEAFF
CDR3nt: TGTGCCAGCAGCTGGGGGACAGGGGATTGGGGCACTGAAGCTTTCTTT
abundance: many
d_gene: TRBD1
v_gene: TRBV7-2
j_gene: TRBJ1-1

CDR3aa: CASSFGSWMNEQFF
CDR3nt: TGTGCCAGCAGTTTTGGGAGCTGGATGAATGAGCAGTTCTTC
abundance: NA
d_gene: NA
v_gene: TRBV27
j_gene: TRBJ2-1

CDR3aa: CASRVNPGLNEQYF
CDR3nt: TGTGCCAGCAGGGTCAACCCCGGTTTGAACGAGCAGTACTTC
abundance: many
d_gene: NA
v_gene: TRBV7-8
j_gene: TRBJ2-7

CDR3aa: CASSQDRLAGDIYGYTF
CDR3nt: TGTGCCAGCAGCCAAGACCGATTAGCAGGGGACATCTATGGCTACACCTTC
abundance: NA
d_gene: NA
v_gene: TRBV4-2
j_gene: TRBJ1-2

CDR3aa: CASSEGAATNEKLFF
CDR3nt: TGTGCCAGTAGTGAGGGGGCTGCAACTAATGAAAAACTGTTTTTT
abundance: few
d_gene: TRBD1
v_gene: TRBV19
j_gene: TRBJ1-4